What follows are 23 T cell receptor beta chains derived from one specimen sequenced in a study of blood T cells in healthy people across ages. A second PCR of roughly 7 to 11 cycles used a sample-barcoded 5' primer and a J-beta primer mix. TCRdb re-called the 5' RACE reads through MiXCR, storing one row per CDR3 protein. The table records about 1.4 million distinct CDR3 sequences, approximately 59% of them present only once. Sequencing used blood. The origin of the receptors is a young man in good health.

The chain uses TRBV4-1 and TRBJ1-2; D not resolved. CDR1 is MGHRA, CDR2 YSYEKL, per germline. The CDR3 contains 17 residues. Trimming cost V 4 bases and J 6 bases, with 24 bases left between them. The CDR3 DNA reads TGCGCCAGCAGCCCCCCTCCGGGGTCACCAAGATTGGATGGCTACACCTTC. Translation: CASSPPPGSPRLDGYTF.

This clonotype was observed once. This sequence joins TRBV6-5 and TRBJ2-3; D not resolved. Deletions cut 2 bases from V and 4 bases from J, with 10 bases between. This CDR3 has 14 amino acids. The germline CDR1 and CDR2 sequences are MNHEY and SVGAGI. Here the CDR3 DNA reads TGTGCCAGCAGTTACGCGATAGGAGCAGATACGCAGTATTTT. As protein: CASSYAIGADTQYF.

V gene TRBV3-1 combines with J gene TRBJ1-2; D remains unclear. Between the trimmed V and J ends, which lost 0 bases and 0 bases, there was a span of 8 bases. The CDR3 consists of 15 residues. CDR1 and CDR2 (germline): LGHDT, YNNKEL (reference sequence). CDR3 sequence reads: CASSQDQRPNYGYTF. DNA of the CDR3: TGTGCCAGCAGCCAAGATCAGAGGCCTAACTATGGCTACACCTTC.

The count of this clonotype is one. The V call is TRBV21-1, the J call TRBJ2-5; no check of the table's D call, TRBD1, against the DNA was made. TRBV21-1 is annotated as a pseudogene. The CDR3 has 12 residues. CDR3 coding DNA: TGTGCCAGCAGCACGAATCTGGGGGAGCAGTACTTC. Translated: CASSTNLGEQYF.

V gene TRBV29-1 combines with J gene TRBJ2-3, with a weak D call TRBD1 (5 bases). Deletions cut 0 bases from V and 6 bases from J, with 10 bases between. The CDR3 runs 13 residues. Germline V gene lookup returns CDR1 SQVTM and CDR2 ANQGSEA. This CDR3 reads CSVEEGLRDTQYF. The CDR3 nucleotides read TGCAGCGTTGAAGAGGGGCTACGGGATACGCAGTATTTT.

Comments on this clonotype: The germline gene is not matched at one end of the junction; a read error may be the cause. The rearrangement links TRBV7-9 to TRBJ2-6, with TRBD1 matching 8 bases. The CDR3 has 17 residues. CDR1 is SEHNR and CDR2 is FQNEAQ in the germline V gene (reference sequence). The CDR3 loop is CASSLSGQGEGANALTF. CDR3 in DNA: TGTGCCAGCAGCTTAAGCGGACAGGGTGAAGGGGCCAACGCCCTGACTTTC.

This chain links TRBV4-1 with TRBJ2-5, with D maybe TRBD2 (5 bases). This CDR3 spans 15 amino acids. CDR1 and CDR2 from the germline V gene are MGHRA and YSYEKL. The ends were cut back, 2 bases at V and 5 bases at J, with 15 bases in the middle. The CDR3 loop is CASSQIDYSGETQYF. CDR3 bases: TGCGCCAGCAGCCAAATAGACTACTCCGGGGAGACCCAGTACTTC.

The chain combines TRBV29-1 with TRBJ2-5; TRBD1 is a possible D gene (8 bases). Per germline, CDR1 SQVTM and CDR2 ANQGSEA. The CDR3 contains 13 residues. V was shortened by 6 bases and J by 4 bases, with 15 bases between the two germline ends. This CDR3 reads CSVQDREGETQYF. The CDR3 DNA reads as TGCAGCGTCCAGGACAGGGAGGGAGAGACCCAGTACTTC.

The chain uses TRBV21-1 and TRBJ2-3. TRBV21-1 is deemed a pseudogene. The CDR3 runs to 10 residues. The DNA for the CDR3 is TGTGCCAGCAGCAAAGGACAGGAGTATTTT. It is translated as CASSKGQEYF.

The CDR3 sequence: CSVEDSSPRRTDTQYF. CDR3 coding DNA: TGCAGCGTTGAAGATTCCTCGCCCCGGCGCACAGATACGCAGTATTTT. J is TRBJ2-3 and V is TRBV29-1; D not resolved. This CDR3 contains 16 residues. Germline V gene data show CDR1 as SQVTM and CDR2 as ANQGSEA. Deletions cut 0 bases from V and 1 base from J, with 14 bases between.

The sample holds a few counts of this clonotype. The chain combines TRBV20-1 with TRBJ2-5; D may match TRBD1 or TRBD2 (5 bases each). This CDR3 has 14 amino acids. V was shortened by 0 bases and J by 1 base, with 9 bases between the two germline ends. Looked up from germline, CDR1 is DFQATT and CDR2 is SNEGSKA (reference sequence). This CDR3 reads CSAREPGPQETQYF. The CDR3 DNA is TGCAGTGCTAGAGAACCGGGGCCCCAAGAGACCCAGTACTTC.

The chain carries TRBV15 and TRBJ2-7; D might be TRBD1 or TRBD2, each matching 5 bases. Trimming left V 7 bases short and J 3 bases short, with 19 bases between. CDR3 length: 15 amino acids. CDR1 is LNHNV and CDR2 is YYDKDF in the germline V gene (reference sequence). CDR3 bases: TGTGCCACCAACGCAGGGACCTATGGAAACTACGAGCAGTACTTC. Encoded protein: CATNAGTYGNYEQYF.

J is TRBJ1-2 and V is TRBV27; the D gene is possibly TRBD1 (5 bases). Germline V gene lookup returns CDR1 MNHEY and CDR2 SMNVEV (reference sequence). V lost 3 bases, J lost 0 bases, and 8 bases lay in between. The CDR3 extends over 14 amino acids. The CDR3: CASSFRGTNYGYTF. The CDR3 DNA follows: TGTGCCAGCAGTTTTCGGGGGACTAACTATGGCTACACCTTC.

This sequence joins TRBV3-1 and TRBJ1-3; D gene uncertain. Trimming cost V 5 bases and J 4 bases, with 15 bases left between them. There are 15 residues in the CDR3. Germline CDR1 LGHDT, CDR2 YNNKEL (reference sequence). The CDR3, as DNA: TGTGCCAGCAGCTTGGGAGCGTCTACGGGAAACACCATATATTTT. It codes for CASSLGASTGNTIYF.

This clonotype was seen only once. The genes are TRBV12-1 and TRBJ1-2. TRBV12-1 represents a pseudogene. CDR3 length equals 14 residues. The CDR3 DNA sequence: TGTGCCAGCCACGGTGGGGATGGGTTCTATGGCTACACCTTC. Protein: CASHGGDGFYGYTF.

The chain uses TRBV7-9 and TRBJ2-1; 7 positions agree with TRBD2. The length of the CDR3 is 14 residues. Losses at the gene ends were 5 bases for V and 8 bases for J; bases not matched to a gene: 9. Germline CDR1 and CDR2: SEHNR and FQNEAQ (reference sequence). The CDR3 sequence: CASSQSGGWDEQFF. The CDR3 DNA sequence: TGTGCCAGCAGCCAATCGGGGGGTTGGGATGAGCAGTTCTTC.

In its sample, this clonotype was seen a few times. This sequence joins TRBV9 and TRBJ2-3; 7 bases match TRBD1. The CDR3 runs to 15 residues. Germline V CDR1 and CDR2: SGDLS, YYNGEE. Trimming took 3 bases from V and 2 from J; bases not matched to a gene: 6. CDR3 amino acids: CASSARQGDTDTQYF. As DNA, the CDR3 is TGTGCCAGCAGCGCCCGACAGGGAGACACAGATACGCAGTATTTT.

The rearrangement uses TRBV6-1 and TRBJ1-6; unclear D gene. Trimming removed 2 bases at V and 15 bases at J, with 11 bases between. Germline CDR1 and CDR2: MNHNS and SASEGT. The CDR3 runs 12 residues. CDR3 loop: CASSELLQFLHF. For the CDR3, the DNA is TGTGCCAGCAGTGAATTGCTACAGTTCCTCCACTTT.

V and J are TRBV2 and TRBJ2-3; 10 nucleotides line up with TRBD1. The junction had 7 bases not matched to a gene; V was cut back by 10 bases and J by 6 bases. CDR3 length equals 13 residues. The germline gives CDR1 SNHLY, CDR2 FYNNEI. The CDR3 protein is CAIGQGVTDTQYF. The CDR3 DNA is TGTGCCATAGGACAGGGGGTTACGGATACGCAGTATTTT.

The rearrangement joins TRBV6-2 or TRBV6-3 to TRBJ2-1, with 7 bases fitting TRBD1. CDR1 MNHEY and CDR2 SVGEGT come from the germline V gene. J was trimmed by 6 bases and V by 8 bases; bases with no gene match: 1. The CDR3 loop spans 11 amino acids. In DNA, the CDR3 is TGTGCCAGCTACAGGGGCAATGAGCAGTTCTTC. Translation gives CASYRGNEQFF.

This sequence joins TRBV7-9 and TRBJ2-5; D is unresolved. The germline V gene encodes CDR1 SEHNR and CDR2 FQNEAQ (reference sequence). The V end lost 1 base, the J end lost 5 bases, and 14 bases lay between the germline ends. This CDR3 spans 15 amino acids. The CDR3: CASSLEGYPRETQYF. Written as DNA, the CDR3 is TGTGCCAGCAGCTTAGAAGGCTACCCCCGTGAGACCCAGTACTTC. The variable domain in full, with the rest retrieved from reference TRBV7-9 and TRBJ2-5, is DTGVSQNPRHKITKRGQNVTFRCDPISEHNRLYWYRQTLGQGPEFLTYFQNEAQLEKSRLLSDRFSAERPKGSFSTLEIQRTEQGDSAMYLCASSLEGYPRETQYFGPGTRLLVL.

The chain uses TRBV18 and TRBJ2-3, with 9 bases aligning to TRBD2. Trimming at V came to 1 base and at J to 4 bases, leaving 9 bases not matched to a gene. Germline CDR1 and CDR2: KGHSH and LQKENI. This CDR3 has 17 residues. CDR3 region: CASSPREGLASADTQYF. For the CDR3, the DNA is TGTGCCAGCTCACCACGCGAGGGACTAGCTTCGGCAGATACGCAGTATTTT.

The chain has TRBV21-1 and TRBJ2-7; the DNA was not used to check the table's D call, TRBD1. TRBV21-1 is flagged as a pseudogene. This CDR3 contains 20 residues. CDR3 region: CASSVIKALGQGDSSYEQYF. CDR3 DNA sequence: TGTGCCAGCAGCGTTATAAAAGCTCTGGGACAGGGGGATTCCTCCTACGAGCAGTACTTC.